This T cell receptor (beta chain) came from a study of blood T cell repertoires in COVID-19. Study background: Both acute and convalescent COVID-19 samples were obtained from the United States, Italy and Spain.

The protocol was immunoSEQ multiplex PCR, while the TCRdb copy is restricted to in-frame clones and leaves out a portion. The table records roughly 190,000 clones, roughly nine tenths of them present only once. CDR1 is SGHRS, CDR2 YFSETQ, per germline. The CDR3 runs 16 residues. Deletions cut 0 bases from V and 0 bases from J, with 12 bases between. J is TRBJ1-1 and V is TRBV5-1; D uncertain. The TCR comes from a woman aged 40 to 50 in a cohort exposed to, infected with or recovered from COVID-19 (not recorded which). Sequencing was done on a sample of PBMCs or T cells enriched from blood (not recorded which). CDR3 in DNA: TGCGCCAGCAGCTTGGAGGCAGGTCCGATGAACACTGAAGCTTTCTTT. Amino acids: CASSLEAGPMNTEAFF.